The entry below gives a single TCR beta chain sequence along with its context. Only in-frame clones appear in the TCRdb table, and some are missing; sequencing was by immunoSEQ multiplex PCR. The repertoire holds 45,000 to 60,000 clones, with roughly 93% as singletons. The data belong to a study of T cell changes during pregnancy in multiple sclerosis. Germline V gives CDR1 SGDLS, CDR2 YYNGEE. Trimming cost V 0 bases and J 8 bases, with 11 bases left between them. This CDR3 is built from 13 residues. The gene calls are TRBV9 and TRBJ1-2; the D is unclear. This TCR was sampled from a female donor with multiple sclerosis, enrolled in a pregnancy study. The sample here was peripheral blood, taken in the second trimester of pregnancy. In nucleotides, the CDR3 is TGTGCCAGCAGCGTAGTCGAGGGTGTAGGCTACACCTTC. Protein: CASSVVEGVGYTF.